The TCR beta chain under discussion was sequenced for a study of blood T cell repertoires in COVID-19. On the study more broadly: Researchers got acute and convalescent COVID-19 samples from the United States, Italy and Spain. The analysed material was cDNA or gDNA that came from T cells, B-cell-depleted T cells, or PBMCs.

The CDR3 spans 13 residues. The germline V and J ends were trimmed by 3 bases and 3 bases, with 8 bases remaining between them. From germline, CDR1 is MNHEY and CDR2 SMNVEV (reference sequence). The table came from immunoSEQ multiplex PCR; TCRdb's copy has only in-frame clones and leaves some out. Of approximately 300,000 clones in the sample, over 75% are singletons; the top ten hold 3.5% to 4.5%. The TCR sequence derives from a woman aged 45 to 65 with active or convalescent COVID-19. The sequencing sample was made of peripheral blood. The chain uses TRBV27 and TRBJ1-2; no clear D. The CDR3 bases are TGTGCCAGCAGTTTTGTGTCAGACTATGGCTACACCTTC. The encoded protein is CASSFVSDYGYTF.